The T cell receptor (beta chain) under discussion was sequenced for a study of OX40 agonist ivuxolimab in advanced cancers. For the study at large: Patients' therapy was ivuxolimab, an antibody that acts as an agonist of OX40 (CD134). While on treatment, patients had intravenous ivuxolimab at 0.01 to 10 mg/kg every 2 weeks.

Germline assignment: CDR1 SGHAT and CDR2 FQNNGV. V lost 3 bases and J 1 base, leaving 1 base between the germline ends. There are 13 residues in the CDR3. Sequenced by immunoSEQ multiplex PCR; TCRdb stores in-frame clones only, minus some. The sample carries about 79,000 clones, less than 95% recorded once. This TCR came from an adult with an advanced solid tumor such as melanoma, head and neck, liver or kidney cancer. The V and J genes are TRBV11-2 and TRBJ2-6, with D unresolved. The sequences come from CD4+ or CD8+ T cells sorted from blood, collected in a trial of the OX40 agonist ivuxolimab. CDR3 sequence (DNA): TGTGCCAGCAGCTTGTCTGGGGCCAACGTCCTGACTTTC. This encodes CASSLSGANVLTF.